This TCR beta chain was recorded in a study of blood T cell repertoires in COVID-19. Background on the study: Samples came from the United States, Italy and Spain, spanning acute and convalescent COVID-19. In each case, the material was cDNA or gDNA derived from T cells, B-cell-depleted T cells, or PBMCs.

The CDR3 runs 15 residues. With V trimmed by 5 bases and J by 6 bases, 10 bases remained unmatched. CDR1 and CDR2 (germline): KGHSH, LQKENI. Data came from immunoSEQ multiplex PCR; TCRdb stores just in-frame clones and leaves some out. Of about 350,000 clones detected, roughly 86% appear once; the ten largest clones hold 5.5% to 7.5%. Recruited during active infection, patients (from Seattle) were subsequently followed longitudinally. The chain couples TRBV18 to TRBJ2-7, with TRBD1 identical over 10 bases. The TCR was taken from a woman aged 70-85 years with COVID-19, enrolled during active disease. Sequences were obtained from peripheral blood. The CDR3 loop is CASSSKDGQGGEQYF. For the CDR3, the DNA is TGTGCCAGCTCATCAAAAGACGGACAGGGGGGCGAGCAGTACTTC.